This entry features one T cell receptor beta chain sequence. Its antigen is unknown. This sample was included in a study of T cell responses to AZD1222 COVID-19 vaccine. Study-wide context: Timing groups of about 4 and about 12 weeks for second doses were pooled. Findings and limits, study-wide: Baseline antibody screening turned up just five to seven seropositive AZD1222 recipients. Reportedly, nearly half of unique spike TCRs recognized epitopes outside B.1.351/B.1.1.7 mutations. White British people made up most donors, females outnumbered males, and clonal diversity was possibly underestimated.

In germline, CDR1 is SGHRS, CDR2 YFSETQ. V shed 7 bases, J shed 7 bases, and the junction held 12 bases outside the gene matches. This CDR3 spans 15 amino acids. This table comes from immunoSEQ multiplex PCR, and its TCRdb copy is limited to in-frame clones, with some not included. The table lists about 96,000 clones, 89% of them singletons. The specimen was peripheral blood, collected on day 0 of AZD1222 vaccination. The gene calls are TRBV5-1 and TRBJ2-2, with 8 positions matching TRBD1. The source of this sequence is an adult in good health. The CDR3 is CASRISGGAGGELFF. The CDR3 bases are TGCGCCAGCCGAATATCAGGGGGCGCCGGCGGGGAGCTGTTTTTT.